This section outlines one T cell receptor beta chain sequence together with its context. Its antigen is currently not known. The record has no base qualities; no much larger clone is one base away. These data originate in a study of vaccination effects on CD4 cells after COVID-19 (dated by TCRdb to between 2020 and 2023). For the wider study: Across the study, the median time from the second dose to post-vaccine sampling was 72 days (range 14 to 241). The Oncomine TCR Beta short-read assay on an Illumina iSeq 100 was used to sequence cultures from other donors in the study. A total of around eleven COVID-19 convalescent patients and a handful of SARS-CoV-2-naive healthy vaccine recipients were included in the full study. SARS-CoV-2 spike-specific CD4+ TCR repertoires from before and after mRNA vaccination were compared in COVID-19 convalescent patients and in infection-naive vaccine recipients.

What the authors observed across the whole study: Limitations of the study were the small number of convalescent patients and the absence of early post-infection timepoints. At late post-vaccination timepoints, both infection-induced and vaccine-induced clones showed marked clonal contraction, consistent with waning T cell responses. Among healthy vaccine recipients, nearly all vaccine-induced clones were SARS-CoV-2 mono-reactive, and only 1 of 255 was cross-reactive with common cold coronaviruses.

To identify antigen-specific CD4+ T cell clonotypes by their expansion, the ViraFEST assay first stimulated PBMC with viral peptide pools and then applied TCR sequencing. After more than 9 days of culture, CD4+ T cells were isolated with the EasySep CD4+ T cell isolation kit. Each participant received two doses of an mRNA SARS-CoV-2 vaccine, either BNT162b2 or mRNA-1273. The absence of prior SARS-CoV-2 infection in healthy vaccine recipients was confirmed by negative nucleocapsid antibodies before and after vaccination. Each well held roughly 2.2 million PBMC cultured in IMDM containing around 5% human AB serum, 9.5 to 10 IU/ml IL-2 and gentamicin, along with about 10 ug/ml peptides. On days 3 and 7, half of the culture medium was replaced with fresh IL-2-containing medium. Unless noted otherwise, every peptide stimulation condition was grown in triplicate wells. PBMC were separated from whole blood using Ficoll-Paque Plus gradient centrifugation and were then either cryopreserved at -140C or used fresh. Overlapping peptide pools spanned the spike proteins of SARS-CoV-2 and the common cold coronaviruses HCoV-NL63, HCoV-OC43 and HCoV-229E. The QIAamp micro DNA kit was used to extract genomic DNA from the cultured CD4+ T cells.

Measured from the cysteine to the phenylalanine, the CDR3 is 13 residues long. The read is trimmed to its CDR3 DNA, 39 bases read in frame from base 1. CDR1 SGHTS and CDR2 YDEGEE were looked up in the germline V gene. The V end loses 3 bases and the J end loses 5 bases, and a stretch of 11 bases separates them. Libraries were made using the immunoSEQ multiplex PCR assay. DNA from the CD4+ T cells that had been cultured and isolated underwent TCR beta CDR3 sequencing. The source study handled its data this way. The analysis removed non-productive TCR sequences, trimmed reads to the CDR3 region, and retained only CDR3s that were 7 or more amino acids long. The MANAFEST web app was used to identify antigen-specific clonotypes by comparing expansion in peptide wells with expansion in reference cultures. To be called positive, a clone needed expansion at FDR<0.05 compared with the reference and with all other wells, an odds ratio greater than 5, and a frequency greater than 0.1% in two replicate wells. Cross-reactive clonotypes were defined as significantly expanded in SARS-CoV-2 spike wells and in at least one common cold coronavirus spike condition. Levenshtein distance calculated with the stringdist R package was used to assess CDR3 similarity, and unrooted trees were constructed with ape in R 3.6.1. What TCRdb holds here is the immuneACCESS table cut down to in-frame rearrangements. Part of the clones is not present; checked against another copy, under half of the missing clones reflect an unresolved V gene, and the others are unexplained. V and J calls plus clone size are reproduced from that table; the DNA served to infer D and trimming. The sample table holds about 69,000 clones, of which 70% to 85% were seen once. Of the sample, less than 2% is held by the ten largest clones.

The sequence was collected from a human donor who received a COVID-19 vaccine. Sequenced material: CD4+ T cells from PBMCs cultured with HCoV-229E spike peptides, taken after COVID-19 vaccination. Explained via the paper, the cell subset or site label denotes: HCoV-229E spike overlapping peptide pool stimulation. The rearranged chain carries TRBV5-8 and TRBJ1-1; no D gene can be assigned with confidence. The nucleotide sequence is given as TGTGCCAGCAGCTCGGGCAGGAGGACTGAAGCTTTCTTT. Its protein reads: CASSSGRRTEAFF.